Listed here are 20 T cell receptor beta chains from one sample, sequenced in a study of blood T cell repertoires in COVID-19. Clones were read by immunoSEQ multiplex PCR, and TCRdb kept only the in-frame ones, dropping some. The table lists under 300,000 clones, around 86% of them singletons. Sequencing input: peripheral blood. Source of these receptors: a man aged 45-60 years with acute or convalescent COVID-19.

The chain carries TRBV6-2 or TRBV6-3 and TRBJ2-3; no clear D gene. Germline values: CDR1 MNHEY, CDR2 SVGEGT. The CDR3 is 12 residues long. Trimming pared 4 bases from V and 7 bases from J, leaving 9 bases between. In nucleotides, the CDR3 is TGTGCCAGCAGTTCCACACAACATACGCAGTATTTT. It is translated as CASSSTQHTQYF.

This clone was detected a few times. The chain couples TRBV10-3 to TRBJ2-7, with D possibly TRBD2 on 6 matching bases. Trimming pared 0 bases from V and 2 bases from J, leaving 11 bases between. The germline V gene encodes CDR1 ENHRY and CDR2 SYGVKD. The CDR3 spans 15 residues. CDR3 amino acids: CAISESLAQAYEQYF. CDR3 bases: TGTGCCATCAGTGAGTCCCTAGCGCAAGCCTACGAGCAGTACTTC.

The rearrangement uses TRBV18 and TRBJ1-3; 7 bases agree with TRBD1. CDR1 and CDR2 (germline): KGHSH, LQKENI. After removal of 0 bases from V and 3 bases from J, the junction contained 5 bases not matched to a gene. This CDR3 has 16 amino acids. The CDR3 region is CASSPPGQRGGNTIYF. CDR3 bases: TGTGCCAGCTCACCACCGGGACAGAGGGGTGGAAACACCATATATTTT. The variable domain in full, completed from reference TRBV18 and TRBJ1-3, reads NAGVMQNPRHLVRRRGQEARLRCSPMKGHSHVYWYRQLPEEGLKFMVYLQKENIIDESGMPKERFSAEFPKEGPSILRIQQVVRGDSAAYFCASSPPGQRGGNTIYFGEGSWLTVV.

The chain uses TRBV6-5 and TRBJ1-4; 8 bases align to TRBD1. This CDR3 has 14 amino acids. CDR1 is MNHEY and CDR2 is SVGAGI in the germline V gene. Trimming removed 10 bases from V and 5 bases from J; junction bases left unmatched: 9. Here the CDR3 reads CATSRGQANEKLFF. In DNA form, the CDR3 reads TGTGCCACCTCAAGGGGACAGGCAAATGAAAAACTGTTTTTT.

The gene calls are TRBV11-3 and TRBJ2-3; the D is unclear. CDR3 length equals 14 residues. Germline V gene sequence: CDR1 SGHNT, CDR2 YENEEA. V lost 5 bases and J 1 base, leaving 10 bases between the germline ends. As DNA, the CDR3 is TGTGCCAGCAGCCTTTACCGGGGCACAGATACGCAGTATTTT. As protein: CASSLYRGTDTQYF. The full variable domain, rest sourced from reference TRBV11-3 and TRBJ2-3, is EAGVVQSPRYKIIEKKQPVAFWCNPISGHNTLYWYLQNLGQGPELLIRYENEEAVDDSQLPKDRFSAERLKGVDSTLKIQPAELGDSAVYLCASSLYRGTDTQYFGPGTRLTVL.

This sequence joins TRBV6-6 and TRBJ2-5; tentative D call: TRBD2 (7 bases). Trimming removed 2 bases at V and 2 bases at J, with 12 bases between. CDR3 length equals 15 residues. Germline V gene data show CDR1 as MNHNY and CDR2 as SVGAGI (reference sequence). CDR3 in DNA: TGTGCCAGCAGTTACCGACGGGGGGCTCAAGAGACCCAGTACTTC. Its translation: CASSYRRGAQETQYF.

The gene calls are TRBV5-1 and TRBJ1-2; 12 bases are a match to TRBD1. Germline V lookup: CDR1 SGHRS, CDR2 YFSETQ. The CDR3 has 15 amino acids. J gave up 8 bases and V 4 bases, and 9 bases lay outside the gene matches. CDR3 DNA sequence: TGCGCCAGCAGCGGCGGGACAGGGGGCGCGGGAGGCTACACCTTC. As protein: CASSGGTGGAGGYTF.

The chain joins TRBV27 to TRBJ1-1, with D unresolved. The germline CDR1 and CDR2 sequences are MNHEY and SMNVEV (reference sequence). V shed 5 bases and J shed 1 base, with 11 bases lying between them. The CDR3 spans 14 residues. The CDR3 DNA reads as TGTGCCAGCAGTCACAACGGGGAGAACACTGAAGCTTTCTTT. Its protein product is CASSHNGENTEAFF.

This chain uses TRBV5-1 with TRBJ1-1; possible D gene TRBD1, 6 bases. Trimming cost V 4 bases and J 6 bases, with 22 bases left between them. Germline V gives CDR1 SGHRS, CDR2 YFSETQ. The CDR3 sequence is 16 residues long. The CDR3: CASSPWGGANNPEAFF. The DNA of the CDR3 is TGCGCCAGCAGCCCCTGGGGGGGGGCTAATAACCCTGAAGCTTTCTTT.

The chain links TRBV18 to TRBJ1-2; D is ambiguous. The ends were cut back, 10 bases at V and 2 bases at J, with 17 bases in the middle. Germline values: CDR1 KGHSH, CDR2 LQKENI. This CDR3 has 14 amino acids. The CDR3 DNA reads as TGTGCCACTACCCCAAGTACGGTGAACTATGGCTACACCTTC. Translated: CATTPSTVNYGYTF.

The V gene is TRBV27, the J gene TRBJ1-2; 8 positions match TRBD1. This CDR3 contains 15 residues. Trimming took 3 bases from V and 2 from J; bases not matched to a gene: 5. Looked up from germline, CDR1 is MNHEY and CDR2 is SMNVEV (reference sequence). CDR3 nucleotides: TGTGCCAGCAGTTTGGCAGGGGGCACCAACTATGGCTACACCTTC. Translating gives CASSLAGGTNYGYTF.

The chain is built from TRBV20-1 and TRBJ1-1, with a weak D call TRBD1 (5 bases). V lost 3 bases and J lost 5, with 16 bases in between. The CDR3 extends over 14 amino acids. Germline CDR1 is DFQATT and CDR2 is SNEGSKA (reference sequence). The CDR3 coding sequence is TGCAGTGCTAGTCGGGGGAGTTTAGAAACTGAAGCTTTCTTT. Translation: CSASRGSLETEAFF.

There are a few counts of this clone. This sequence joins TRBV10-1 and TRBJ2-2; D not resolved. Germline-derived CDR1 and CDR2 are WNHNN and SYGVQD (reference sequence). The V end was cut by 0 bases, the J end by 3 bases, with 5 bases between. The CDR3 length is 14 residues. CDR3 residues: CASSESRDTGELFF. Here the CDR3 DNA reads TGCGCCAGCAGTGAGTCGAGAGACACCGGGGAGCTGTTTTTT.

This chain joins TRBV6-1 and TRBJ1-5; D is unresolved. Trimming took 0 bases from V and 1 from J, leaving 13 bases between them. The germline V gene encodes CDR1 MNHNS and CDR2 SASEGT. The CDR3 runs to 17 residues. The CDR3 nucleotides are TGTGCCAGCAGTGAAGCGCAGTCCTCGAGGAGCAATCAGCCCCAGCATTTT. Protein: CASSEAQSSRSNQPQHF.

V is TRBV6-1 and J is TRBJ1-2; possible D gene TRBD1, 6 bases. There are 12 residues in the CDR3. Germline CDR1 and CDR2: MNHNS and SASEGT. V gave up 4 bases and J gave up 7 bases, with 10 bases separating them. The DNA of the CDR3 is TGTGCCAGCAGTGGCGGGGGCCTTGGCTACACCTTC. Encoded protein: CASSGGGLGYTF.

The table lists this clone with a count of one. The gene calls are TRBV23-1 and TRBJ2-1; tentatively, D is TRBD2 (6 bases). TRBV23-1 is flagged as an ORF with uncertain function. The CDR3 consists of 14 residues. Trimming pared 4 bases from V and 10 bases from J, leaving 17 bases between. As DNA, the CDR3 is TGCGCCAGCAGTCTAAATGGCGGGACTCCCGAGCAGTTCTTC. It codes for CASSLNGGTPEQFF.

The chain combines TRBV27 with TRBJ2-7; 7 bases map to TRBD2. Trimming removed 4 bases from V and 0 bases from J; junction bases left unmatched: 15. The CDR3 has 18 amino acids. From germline, CDR1 is MNHEY and CDR2 SMNVEV (reference sequence). CDR3 DNA: TGTGCCAGCAGTTCCCCGGCAGTTTGGGGCGGGGGCTCCTACGAGCAGTACTTC. It is translated as CASSSPAVWGGGSYEQYF.

The chain recombines TRBV10-3 with TRBJ1-2; 10 bases fit TRBD1. V lost 6 bases, J lost 6 bases, and 10 bases stayed unmatched. Germline lookup yields CDR1 ENHRY and CDR2 SYGVKD. CDR3 length: 15 amino acids. Here the CDR3 reads CAIRPGTGVFDGYTF. CDR3 DNA sequence: TGTGCCATCAGACCCGGGACAGGGGTTTTTGATGGCTACACCTTC.

The chain is built from TRBV6-4 and TRBJ1-3, with 9 bases matching TRBD1. CDR3 length: 15 residues. V trimming: 2 bases; J trimming: 2 bases; junction bases outside the gene matches: 1. Germline values: CDR1 MRHNA, CDR2 SNTAGT. This CDR3 reads CASSDRDRAGNTIYF. CDR3 nucleotide sequence: TGTGCCAGCAGTGACAGGGACAGGGCTGGAAACACCATATATTTT.

The rearrangement uses TRBV4-1 and TRBJ2-6; D is unresolved. The germline V gene encodes CDR1 MGHRA and CDR2 YSYEKL. This CDR3 spans 13 amino acids. The V and J ends lost 6 bases and 2 bases respectively, with 5 bases between them. The CDR3 DNA sequence: TGCGCCAGCAGTCCTACTGGGGCCAACGTCCTGACTTTC. Translation gives CASSPTGANVLTF.